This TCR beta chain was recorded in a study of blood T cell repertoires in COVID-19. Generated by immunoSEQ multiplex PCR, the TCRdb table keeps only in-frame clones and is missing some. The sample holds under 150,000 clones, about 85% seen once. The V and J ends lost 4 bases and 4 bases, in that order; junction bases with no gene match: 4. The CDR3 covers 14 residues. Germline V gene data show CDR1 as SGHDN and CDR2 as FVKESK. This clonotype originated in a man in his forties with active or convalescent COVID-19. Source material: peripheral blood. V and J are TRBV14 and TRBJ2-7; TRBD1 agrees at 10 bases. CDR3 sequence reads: CASSRRQGAYEQYF. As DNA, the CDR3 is TGTGCCAGCAGCCGCCGACAGGGGGCTTACGAGCAGTACTTC.